The 12 T cell receptor beta chains listed next were all sequenced from one sample in a study of T cell changes during pregnancy in multiple sclerosis (dated by TCRdb to about 2019). The receptor library was made with the immunoSEQ multiplex PCR assay. TCRdb provides this immuneACCESS table in a form limited to in-frame rearrangements. Some clones are lacking; in checked studies, under half of them reflect an unresolved V gene, and why the rest are absent is not known. Within this sample are about 120,000 clones, with about 93% of them counted one time only. Approximately 6.2% of the sample rests with the top ten. This specimen consisted of peripheral blood, obtained before pregnancy. These receptors all stem from a female donor with multiple sclerosis, enrolled in a pregnancy study.

The rearrangement uses TRBV5-1 and TRBJ1-1; 9 bases match TRBD1. The CDR3 contains 13 residues. Per the germline V gene, CDR1 is SGHRS and CDR2 is YFSETQ. Trimming removed 4 bases from V and 11 bases from J; junction bases left unmatched: 9. This CDR3 reads CASSRGQGEWAFF. Here the CDR3 DNA reads TGCGCCAGCAGCCGGGGACAGGGCGAATGGGCTTTCTTT.

The V gene is TRBV11-3, the J gene TRBJ2-2; maybe TRBD2 (6 bases). In germline, CDR1 is SGHNT, CDR2 YENEEA. This CDR3 has 16 amino acids. V lost 4 bases and J lost 5, with 17 bases in between. CDR3: CASSSGTSTSTGELFF. CDR3 coding DNA: TGTGCCAGCAGCTCAGGGACTTCAACTTCGACCGGGGAGCTGTTTTTT.

The table lists this clone with a few counts. Here the CDR3 DNA reads TGTGCCAGCAGTGAAGCGCGTTCTAGCACAGATACGCAGTATTTT. This sequence encodes CASSEARSSTDTQYF. The rearrangement links TRBV2 to TRBJ2-3, with D unresolved. The CDR3 covers 15 residues. Trimming removed 0 bases from V and 0 bases from J, with 7 bases in between. Germline V gene lookup returns CDR1 SNHLY and CDR2 FYNNEI.

DNA of the CDR3: TGTGCCAGCAGTTTATTTCCCGGGAACGAGCAGTACTTC. Protein product: CASSLFPGNEQYF. The genes are TRBV28 and TRBJ2-7; weak D call: TRBD2 (5 bases). Germline lookup yields CDR1 MDHEN and CDR2 SYDVKM. This CDR3 comprises 13 residues. The V end was cut by 1 base, the J end by 5 bases, with 9 bases between.

The V gene is TRBV30, the J gene TRBJ2-1, with 8 bases matching TRBD1. The V segment lost 1 base and the J segment 4 bases; nucleotides outside the gene matches: 6. Germline CDR1 and CDR2: GTSNPN and SVGIG (reference sequence). CDR3 length equals 15 residues. CDR3 in amino acids: CAWSGGTGGYNEQFF. The CDR3 coding sequence is TGTGCCTGGAGTGGGGGGACAGGAGGGTACAATGAGCAGTTCTTC. The complete variable domain, with remaining parts taken from reference TRBV30 and TRBJ2-1, reads SQTIHQWPATLVQPVGSPLSLECTVEGTSNPNLYWYRQAAGRGLQLLFYSVGIGQISSEVPQNLSASRPQDRQFILSSKKLLLSDSGFYLCAWSGGTGGYNEQFFGPGTRLTVL.

The V call is TRBV7-9, the J call TRBJ2-5; the D gene is possibly TRBD1 (5 bases). Germline V CDR1 and CDR2: SEHNR, FQNEAQ (reference sequence). Trimming stripped 2 bases from V and 5 bases from J, with 12 bases between. The CDR3 covers 14 residues. Here the CDR3 DNA reads TGTGCCAGCAGCTTAAGGACGGCAGGGGAGACCCAGTACTTC. Residues: CASSLRTAGETQYF.

This clone has more than one count but fewer than ten. V gene TRBV11-2 combines with J gene TRBJ1-1, with a weak D call TRBD1 (6 bases). Germline V CDR1 and CDR2: SGHAT, FQNNGV. The germline V and J ends were trimmed by 5 bases and 2 bases, with 18 bases remaining between them. The CDR3 is made up of 16 amino acids. Written as DNA, the CDR3 is TGTGCCAGCAGCCCCCTAACGGGACAAGTTAACACTGAAGCTTTCTTT. The encoded protein is CASSPLTGQVNTEAFF.

The gene calls are TRBV30 and TRBJ2-7, with a tentative D call TRBD2 (6 bases). Germline CDR1 GTSNPN, CDR2 SVGIG (reference sequence). The ends were cut back, 4 bases at V and 3 bases at J, with 13 bases in the middle. This CDR3 spans 13 amino acids. The CDR3 reads CAWTKAGNYEQYF. The CDR3 DNA sequence: TGTGCCTGGACTAAGGCGGGGAACTACGAGCAGTACTTC.

The rearrangement joins TRBV7-9 to TRBJ1-4; D gene ambiguous. Germline CDR1 reads SEHNR; CDR2 reads FQNEAQ (reference sequence). The CDR3 consists of 14 residues. The V and J ends lost 6 bases and 3 bases respectively, with 11 bases between them. Here the CDR3 reads CASSRGSSNEKLFF. The CDR3 coding sequence is TGTGCCAGCAGTCGCGGATCATCTAATGAAAAACTGTTTTTT.

CDR3 nucleotide sequence: TGTGCCAGCAGTTCACCCGGGACCGGGGGGACCTACGAGCAGTACTTC. Its protein product is CASSSPGTGGTYEQYF. This chain uses TRBV28 with TRBJ2-7; 7 bases map to TRBD2. From germline, CDR1 is MDHEN and CDR2 SYDVKM. This CDR3 is 16 amino acids long. V was pared by 4 bases and J by 2 bases, with 11 bases of the junction left unmatched.

The rearrangement joins TRBV6-1 to TRBJ2-5; 8 bases map to TRBD1. The V and J ends lost 4 bases and 1 base, in that order; junction bases with no gene match: 5. Looked up from germline, CDR1 is MNHNS and CDR2 is SASEGT. The CDR3 consists of 15 residues. The CDR3 loop reads CASSVWDRIQETQYF. The CDR3, as DNA: TGTGCCAGCAGTGTGTGGGACAGGATCCAAGAGACCCAGTACTTC.

This clone came up once. V and J are TRBV10-3 and TRBJ2-2; TRBD2 is a possible D gene (5 bases). This CDR3 has 15 amino acids. Germline CDR1 is ENHRY and CDR2 is SYGVKD. Trimming cost V 0 bases and J 6 bases, with 11 bases left between them. The CDR3 DNA follows: TGTGCCATCAGTGAGTCGGGAGAGACGGCCGGGGAGCTGTTTTTT. It encodes CAISESGETAGELFF.